The clone carrying this T cell receptor (beta chain) was counted a few times. As yet, its antigen is unknown. This specimen belongs to a study of T cells after yellow fever vaccination. The overall study: Any fraction with a low cell number was prepared using SMART-Seq v4 Ultra Low Input.

Synthesis of TCR cDNA relied on 5'RACE template switching, which attached a universal primer site and UMIs. TCRdb called the 5' RACE reads again in MiXCR, with one record for every CDR3 protein. The sample holds 200,000 to 250,000 distinct CDR3 sequences, 6.9% seen once. Study-level findings and limits: In post-booster samples, most primary-vaccination clones reappeared (approximately 95% CD4, nearly 90% CD8).

Trimming stripped 3 bases from V and 4 bases from J, with 10 bases between. The CDR3 consists of 13 residues. This sample comprised CD4+ T cells sorted from PBMCs, obtained 15 days after the yellow fever booster vaccination. This clonotype was obtained from a man aged 25 to 40 who received the YFV17D yellow fever vaccine. The chain employs TRBV12-3 or TRBV12-4 and TRBJ2-7, with D unresolved. The CDR3 loop reads CASSFVASYEQYF. DNA of the CDR3: TGTGCCAGCAGTTTCGTAGCTTCATACGAGCAGTACTTC.